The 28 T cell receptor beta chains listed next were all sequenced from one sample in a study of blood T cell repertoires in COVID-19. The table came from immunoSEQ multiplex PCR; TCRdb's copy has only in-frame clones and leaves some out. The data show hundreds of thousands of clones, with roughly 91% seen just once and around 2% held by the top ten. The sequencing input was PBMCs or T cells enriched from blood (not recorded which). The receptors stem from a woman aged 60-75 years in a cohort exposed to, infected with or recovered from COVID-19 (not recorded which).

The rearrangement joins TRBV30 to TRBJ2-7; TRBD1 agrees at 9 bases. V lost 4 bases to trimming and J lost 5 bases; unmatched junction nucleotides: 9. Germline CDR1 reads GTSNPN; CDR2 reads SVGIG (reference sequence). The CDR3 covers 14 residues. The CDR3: CAWTAGTGSHEQYF. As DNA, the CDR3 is TGTGCCTGGACCGCGGGGACAGGGTCCCACGAGCAGTACTTC.

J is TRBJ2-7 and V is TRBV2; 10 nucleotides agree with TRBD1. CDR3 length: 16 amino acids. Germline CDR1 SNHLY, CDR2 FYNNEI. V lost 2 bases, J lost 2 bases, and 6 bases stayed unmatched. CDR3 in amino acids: CASSERDRGKPYEQYF. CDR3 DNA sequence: TGTGCCAGCAGTGAACGGGACAGGGGAAAACCCTACGAGCAGTACTTC.

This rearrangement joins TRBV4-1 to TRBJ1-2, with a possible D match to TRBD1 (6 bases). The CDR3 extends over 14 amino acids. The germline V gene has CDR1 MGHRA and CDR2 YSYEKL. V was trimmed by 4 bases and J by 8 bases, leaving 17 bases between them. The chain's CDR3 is CASSLPGGLDGYTF. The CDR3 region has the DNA TGCGCCAGCAGCCTTCCGGGGGGCTTGGACGGCTACACCTTC.

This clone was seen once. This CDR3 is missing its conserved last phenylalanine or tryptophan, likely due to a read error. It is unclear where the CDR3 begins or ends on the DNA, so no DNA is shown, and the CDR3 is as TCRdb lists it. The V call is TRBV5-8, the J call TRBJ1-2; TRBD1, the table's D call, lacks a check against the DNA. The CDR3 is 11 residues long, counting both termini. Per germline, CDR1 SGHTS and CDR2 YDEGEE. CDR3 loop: CASSLAFWLII.

The CDR3 is CAIRDDRGRTEAFF. The CDR3 nucleotides are TGTGCCATCAGAGACGACAGGGGGCGGACTGAAGCTTTCTTT. The chain is built from TRBV10-3 and TRBJ1-1, with 10 bases aligning to TRBD1. The CDR3 runs to 14 residues. The V and J ends lost 6 bases and 5 bases, in that order; junction bases with no gene match: 6. Germline V gives CDR1 ENHRY, CDR2 SYGVKD.

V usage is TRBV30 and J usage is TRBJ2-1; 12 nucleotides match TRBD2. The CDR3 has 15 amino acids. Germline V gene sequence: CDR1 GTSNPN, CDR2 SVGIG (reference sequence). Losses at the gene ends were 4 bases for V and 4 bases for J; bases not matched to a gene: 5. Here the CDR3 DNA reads TGTGCCTGGACCCTCGGGACTAGCGGGTACAATGAGCAGTTCTTC. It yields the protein CAWTLGTSGYNEQFF.

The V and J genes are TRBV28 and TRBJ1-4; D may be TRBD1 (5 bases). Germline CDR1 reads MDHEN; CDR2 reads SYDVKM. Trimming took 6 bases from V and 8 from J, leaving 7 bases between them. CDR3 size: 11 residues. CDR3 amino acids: CASSRGEKLFF. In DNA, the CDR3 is TGTGCCAGCAGCCGGGGGGAAAAACTGTTTTTT.

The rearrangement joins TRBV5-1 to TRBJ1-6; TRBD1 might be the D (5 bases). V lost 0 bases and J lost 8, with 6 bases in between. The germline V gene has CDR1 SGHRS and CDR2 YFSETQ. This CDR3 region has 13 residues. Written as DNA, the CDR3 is TGCGCCAGCAGCTTGGAGGGGTATTCACCCCTCCACTTT. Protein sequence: CASSLEGYSPLHF.

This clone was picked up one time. Here the CDR3 reads CAWRGDRGTNEKLFF. Here the CDR3 DNA reads TGTGCCTGGAGGGGTGACAGGGGGACTAATGAAAAACTGTTTTTT. V and J are TRBV30 and TRBJ1-4; TRBD1 agrees at 9 bases. Germline lookup yields CDR1 GTSNPN and CDR2 SVGIG (reference sequence). The CDR3 has 15 residues. V gave up 3 bases and J gave up 2 bases; unmatched junction bases: 4.

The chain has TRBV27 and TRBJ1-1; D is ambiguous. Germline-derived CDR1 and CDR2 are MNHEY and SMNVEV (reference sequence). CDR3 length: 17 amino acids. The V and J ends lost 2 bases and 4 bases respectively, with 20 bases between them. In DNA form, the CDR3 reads TGTGCCAGCAGTTTAATTCGACTAAGGGAGAGGAGCACTGAAGCTTTCTTT. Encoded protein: CASSLIRLRERSTEAFF.

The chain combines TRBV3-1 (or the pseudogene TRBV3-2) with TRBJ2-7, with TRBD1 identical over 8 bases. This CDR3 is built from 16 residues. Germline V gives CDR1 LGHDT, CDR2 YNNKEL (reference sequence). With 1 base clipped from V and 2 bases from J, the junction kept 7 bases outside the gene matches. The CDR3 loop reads CASSQAPRTGTYEQYF. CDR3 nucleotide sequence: TGTGCCAGCAGCCAAGCCCCACGGACAGGGACCTACGAGCAGTACTTC.

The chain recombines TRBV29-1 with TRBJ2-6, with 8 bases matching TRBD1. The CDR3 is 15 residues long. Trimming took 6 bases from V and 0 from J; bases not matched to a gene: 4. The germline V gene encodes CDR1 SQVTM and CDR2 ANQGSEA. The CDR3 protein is CSVSTGDSGANVLTF. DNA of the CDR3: TGCAGCGTCTCGACAGGGGACTCTGGGGCCAACGTCCTGACTTTC. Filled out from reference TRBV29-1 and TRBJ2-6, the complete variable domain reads SAVISQKPSRDICQRGTSLTIQCQVDSQVTMMFWYRQQPGQSLTLIATANQGSEATYESGFVIDKFPISRPNLTFSTLTVSNMSPEDSSIYLCSVSTGDSGANVLTFGAGSRLTVL.

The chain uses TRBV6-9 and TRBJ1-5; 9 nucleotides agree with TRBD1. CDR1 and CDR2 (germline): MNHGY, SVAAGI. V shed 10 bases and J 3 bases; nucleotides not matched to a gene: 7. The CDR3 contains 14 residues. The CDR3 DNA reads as TGTGCCATCACCGGGACAGGGCCCAATCAGCCCCAGCATTTT. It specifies CAITGTGPNQPQHF.

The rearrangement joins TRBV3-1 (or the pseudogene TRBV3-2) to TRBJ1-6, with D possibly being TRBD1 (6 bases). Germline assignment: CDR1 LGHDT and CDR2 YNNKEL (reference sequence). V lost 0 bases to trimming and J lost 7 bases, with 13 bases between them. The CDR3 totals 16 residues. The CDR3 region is CASSQDTGSGNSPLHF. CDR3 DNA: TGTGCCAGCAGCCAAGATACAGGGTCCGGGAATTCACCCCTCCACTTT.

As DNA, the CDR3 is TGTGCCAGCAGTTACCATGCCGGACAGCTTTATGGCTACACCTTC. Protein: CASSYHAGQLYGYTF. The chain is built from TRBV6-5 and TRBJ1-2; maybe TRBD1 (6 bases). Germline loops: CDR1 MNHEY, CDR2 SVGAGI. The CDR3 contains 15 residues. The ends were cut back, 2 bases at V and 5 bases at J, with 15 bases in the middle.

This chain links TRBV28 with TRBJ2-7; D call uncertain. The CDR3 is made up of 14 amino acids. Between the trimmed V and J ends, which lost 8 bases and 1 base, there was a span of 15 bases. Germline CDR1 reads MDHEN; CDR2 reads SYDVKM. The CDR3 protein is CASSTDWRSYEQYF. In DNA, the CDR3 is TGTGCCAGCTCTACCGACTGGAGATCCTACGAGCAGTACTTC.

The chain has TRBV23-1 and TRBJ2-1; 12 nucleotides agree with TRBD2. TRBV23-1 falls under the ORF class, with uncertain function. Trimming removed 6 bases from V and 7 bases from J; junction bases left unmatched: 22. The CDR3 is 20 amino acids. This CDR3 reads CASSPLYRGLAGGPGNEQFF. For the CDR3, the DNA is TGCGCCAGCAGCCCCCTGTACAGGGGGCTAGCGGGAGGGCCGGGTAATGAGCAGTTCTTC.

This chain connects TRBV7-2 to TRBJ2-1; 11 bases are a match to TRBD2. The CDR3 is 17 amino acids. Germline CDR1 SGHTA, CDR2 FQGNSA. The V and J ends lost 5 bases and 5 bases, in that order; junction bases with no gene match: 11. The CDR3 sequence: CASSPPLGLAVDNEQFF. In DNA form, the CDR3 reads TGTGCCAGCAGCCCACCCCTGGGACTAGCGGTCGACAATGAGCAGTTCTTC.

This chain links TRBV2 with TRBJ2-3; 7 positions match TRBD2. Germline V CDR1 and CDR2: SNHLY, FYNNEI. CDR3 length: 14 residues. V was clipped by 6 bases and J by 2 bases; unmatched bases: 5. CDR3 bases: TGTGCCAGCAGGCCGCGGGGGATCACAGATACGCAGTATTTT. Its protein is CASRPRGITDTQYF.

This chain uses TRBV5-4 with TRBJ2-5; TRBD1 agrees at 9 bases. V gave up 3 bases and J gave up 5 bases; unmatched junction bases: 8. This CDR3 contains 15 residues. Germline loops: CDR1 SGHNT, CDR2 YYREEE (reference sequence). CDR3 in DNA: TGTGCCAGCAGCTCAAACATGGACAGGGGTGAGACCCAGTACTTC. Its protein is CASSSNMDRGETQYF.

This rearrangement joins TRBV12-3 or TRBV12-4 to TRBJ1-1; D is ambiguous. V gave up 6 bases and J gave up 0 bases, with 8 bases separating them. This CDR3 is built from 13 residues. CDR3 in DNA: TGTGCCAGCAGAAACAATATGAACACTGAAGCTTTCTTT. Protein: CASRNNMNTEAFF.

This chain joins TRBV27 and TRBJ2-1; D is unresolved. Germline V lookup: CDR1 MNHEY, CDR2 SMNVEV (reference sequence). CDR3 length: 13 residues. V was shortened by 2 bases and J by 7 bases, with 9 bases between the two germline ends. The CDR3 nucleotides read TGTGCCAGCAGTTTAGAGCAGAGGAATGAGCAGTTCTTC. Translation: CASSLEQRNEQFF.

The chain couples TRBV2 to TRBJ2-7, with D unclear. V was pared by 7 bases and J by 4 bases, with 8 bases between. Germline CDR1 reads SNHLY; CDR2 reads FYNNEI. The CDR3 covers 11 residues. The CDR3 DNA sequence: TGTGCCAGCATGCAGGTTTACGAGCAGTACTTC. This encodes CASMQVYEQYF.

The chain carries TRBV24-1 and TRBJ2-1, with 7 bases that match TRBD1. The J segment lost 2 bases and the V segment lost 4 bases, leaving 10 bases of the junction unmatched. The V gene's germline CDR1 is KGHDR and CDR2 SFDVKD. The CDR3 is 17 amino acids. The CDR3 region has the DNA TGTGCCACCAGTGACCAAAACCGACAGGGTCCCTACAATGAGCAGTTCTTC. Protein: CATSDQNRQGPYNEQFF.

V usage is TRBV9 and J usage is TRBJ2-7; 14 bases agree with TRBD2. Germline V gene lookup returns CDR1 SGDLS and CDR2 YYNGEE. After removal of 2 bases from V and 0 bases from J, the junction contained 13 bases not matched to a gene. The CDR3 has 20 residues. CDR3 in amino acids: CASSVQTGTSGSGSSYEQYF. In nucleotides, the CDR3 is TGTGCCAGCAGCGTCCAAACCGGGACTAGCGGGAGTGGGAGCTCCTACGAGCAGTACTTC.

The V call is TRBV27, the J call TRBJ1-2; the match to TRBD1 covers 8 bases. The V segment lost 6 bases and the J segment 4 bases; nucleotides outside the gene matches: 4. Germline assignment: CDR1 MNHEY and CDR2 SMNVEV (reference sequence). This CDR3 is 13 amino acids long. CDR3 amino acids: CASRRQGSYGYTF. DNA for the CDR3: TGTGCCAGCAGGAGACAGGGGTCCTATGGCTACACCTTC.

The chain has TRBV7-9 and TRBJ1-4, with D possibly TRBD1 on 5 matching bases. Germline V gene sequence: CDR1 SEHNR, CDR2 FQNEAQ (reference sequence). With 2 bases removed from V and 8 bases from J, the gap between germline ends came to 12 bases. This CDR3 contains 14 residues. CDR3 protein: CASSLRGSGEKLFF. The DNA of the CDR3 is TGTGCCAGCAGCTTAAGGGGTTCAGGAGAAAAACTGTTTTTT.

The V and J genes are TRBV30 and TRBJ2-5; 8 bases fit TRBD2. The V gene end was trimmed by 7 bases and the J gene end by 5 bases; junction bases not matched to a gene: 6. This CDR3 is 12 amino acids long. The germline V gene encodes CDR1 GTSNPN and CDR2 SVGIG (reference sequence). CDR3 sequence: CASRGGRETQYF. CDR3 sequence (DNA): TGTGCCTCTCGGGGGGGGCGGGAGACCCAGTACTTC.